These 10 T cell receptor beta chains came from one sample sequenced in a study of somatic mutations in cytotoxic T cells in rheumatoid arthritis. TCRdb keeps only in-frame clones here, not all; method: immunoSEQ multiplex PCR. This repertoire shows more than 15,000 clones, 70% to 85% found once; its top ten account for about 5.7%. The sequenced sample consisted of CD8+ T cells sorted from blood. The receptors come from a man aged 55 to 70 in good health.

This clone was picked up a small number of times. The V gene is TRBV27, the J gene TRBJ2-3; TRBD1 agrees at 8 bases. V lost 3 bases and J lost 2; bases outside the gene matches: 4. Germline V gene data show CDR1 as MNHEY and CDR2 as SMNVEV (reference sequence). CDR3 length: 15 amino acids. CDR3 DNA: TGTGCCAGCAGTTTCCTGGGACAGGCCACAGATACGCAGTATTTT. The encoded protein is CASSFLGQATDTQYF.

The V gene is TRBV4-2, the J gene TRBJ2-1; 9 nucleotides line up with TRBD2. In germline, CDR1 is LGHNA, CDR2 YNFKEQ. CDR3 size: 18 residues. J was trimmed by 0 bases and V by 4 bases; bases with no gene match: 10. In DNA form, the CDR3 reads TGTGCCAGCAGCCCCCATATTATGCGGGGGGGCTCCTACAATGAGCAGTTCTTC. It specifies CASSPHIMRGGSYNEQFF.

This clone was recorded a few times. The chain uses TRBV4-1 and TRBJ2-7, with 8 bases that match TRBD1. J lost 3 bases, V lost 6 bases, and 7 bases had no gene match. CDR3 length equals 14 residues. Germline V gene lookup returns CDR1 MGHRA and CDR2 YSYEKL. The DNA for the CDR3 is TGCGCCAGCAGTAAACAGGGGGACTTCTACGAGCAGTACTTC. Protein product: CASSKQGDFYEQYF.

The chain is built from TRBV7-9 and TRBJ2-4; D is perhaps TRBD1 (6 bases). CDR1 is SEHNR and CDR2 is FQNEAQ in the germline V gene (reference sequence). This CDR3 is built from 13 residues. Trimming cost V 2 bases and J 7 bases, with 9 bases left between them. CDR3 bases: TGTGCCAGCAGCTTATATACAGGGAACATTCAGTACTTC. Translated, it gives CASSLYTGNIQYF.

The rearrangement joins TRBV7-9 to TRBJ1-2; D perhaps matches TRBD1 (6 bases). V was trimmed by 1 base and J by 1 base, leaving 10 bases between them. The CDR3 spans 15 residues. Germline CDR1 and CDR2: SEHNR and FQNEAQ (reference sequence). CDR3 DNA sequence: TGTGCCAGCAGCTTAGTGACAGGCTTTAACTATGGCTACACCTTC. Protein: CASSLVTGFNYGYTF.

The chain has TRBV7-2 and TRBJ2-5; 7 positions match TRBD2. CDR3 length equals 16 residues. The germline V gene encodes CDR1 SGHTA and CDR2 FQGNSA. V shed 3 bases, J shed 5 bases, and the junction held 12 bases outside the gene matches. The CDR3 loop reads CASSFGGGQGSETQYF. The DNA of the CDR3 is TGTGCCAGCAGCTTCGGGGGAGGGCAGGGCTCGGAGACCCAGTACTTC.

This chain's CDR3 is CASSHRTNYGYTF. The CDR3 DNA is TGTGCCAGCAGCCATAGGACAAACTATGGCTACACCTTC. The gene calls are TRBV14 and TRBJ1-2; possible D gene TRBD1, 5 bases. The V gene's germline CDR1 is SGHDN and CDR2 FVKESK. V lost 3 bases to trimming and J lost 2 bases, with 7 bases between them. The CDR3 totals 13 residues.

V usage is TRBV4-2 and J usage is TRBJ2-5; 10 nucleotides align to TRBD2. The V gene's germline CDR1 is LGHNA and CDR2 YNFKEQ. The V and J ends lost 3 bases and 2 bases, in that order; junction bases with no gene match: 9. This CDR3 has 17 amino acids. CDR3 in amino acids: CASSQGLAGGPQETQYF. The DNA of the CDR3 is TGTGCCAGCAGCCAGGGTTTAGCGGGGGGACCTCAAGAGACCCAGTACTTC.

In this sample, this clone turned up a few times. The J gene is TRBJ2-5, the V gene TRBV14; D not certain. The CDR3 covers 11 residues. Germline V gives CDR1 SGHDN, CDR2 FVKESK. The V and J ends lost 7 bases and 2 bases respectively, with 5 bases between them. CDR3 nucleotide sequence: TGTGCCAGCATTCTTCAAGAGACCCAGTACTTC. It specifies CASILQETQYF.

This chain uses TRBV30 with TRBJ2-7; 10 bases align to TRBD2. The germline gives CDR1 GTSNPN, CDR2 SVGIG (reference sequence). CDR3 length equals 13 residues. Unmatched junction bases numbered 4, after V lost 4 bases and J lost 4 bases. This CDR3 reads CAWTSGSGYEQYF. The DNA of the CDR3 is TGTGCCTGGACTAGCGGGAGTGGGTACGAGCAGTACTTC. Full variable domain (rest looked up from reference TRBV30 and TRBJ2-7): SQTIHQWPATLVQPVGSPLSLECTVEGTSNPNLYWYRQAAGRGLQLLFYSVGIGQISSEVPQNLSASRPQDRQFILSSKKLLLSDSGFYLCAWTSGSGYEQYFGPGTRLTVT.